This is a list of T cell receptor beta chains from one sample in a study of blood T cell repertoires in COVID-19. Sequencing was performed with immunoSEQ multiplex PCR; in TCRdb, only in-frame clones are kept and a portion is missing. The top ten hold about 9% of the sample, which has tens of thousands of clones, around 68% seen once. Sequenced input: peripheral blood. These TCRs come from a woman between 65 and 79 years old with acute or convalescent COVID-19. Each CDR3 is given with its conserved first and last residue. A D gene is named only where the DNA matches it firmly. Expanded clones get a size class; other rows say once, few or many, or leave the size out.

V gene	J gene	D gene	clone size	CDR3 protein	CDR3 DNA
TRBV6-5	TRBJ2-1	NA	NA	CASSPQQGRGEQFF	TGTGCCAGCAGTCCCCAGCAGGGGAGAGGTGAGCAGTTCTTC
TRBV7-2	TRBJ1-2	NA	NA	CASTNLQGLVYGYTF	TGTGCCAGCACCAACCTACAGGGTCTCGTCTATGGCTACACCTTC
TRBV23-1	TRBJ2-5	NA	NA	CASSQFGRGPDEETQYF	TGCGCCAGCAGTCAATTTGGCAGGGGTCCCGACGAAGAGACCCAGTACTTC
TRBV4-1	TRBJ2-7	TRBD2	few	CASSQDGTSVLGYEQYF	TGCGCCAGCAGCCAAGATGGGACTAGCGTATTGGGATACGAGCAGTACTTC
TRBV7-8	TRBJ2-7	TRBD1	NA	CASSLRQGGAYEQYF	TGTGCCAGCAGCTTGCGACAGGGGGGAGCCTACGAGCAGTACTTC
TRBV7-2	TRBJ1-6	NA	NA	CASSPGQTNSPLHF	TGTGCCAGCAGCCCGGGACAAACGAATTCACCCCTCCACTTT
TRBV6-2/TRBV6-3	TRBJ2-3	NA	NA	CASSYLGIESQYF	TGTGCCAGCAGTTACCTCGGGATTGAGTCGCAGTATTTT
TRBV2	TRBJ1-2	NA	few	CASSVGRQNYGYTF	TGTGCCAGCAGTGTAGGGCGACAGAACTATGGCTACACCTTC
TRBV19	TRBJ2-2	TRBD2	NA	CASSIGGSSTGELFF	TGTGCCAGTAGTATAGGCGGGAGTAGTACCGGGGAGCTGTTTTTT
TRBV10-3	TRBJ2-5	NA	NA	CAISGQQETQYF	TGTGCCATCAGCGGACAGCAAGAGACCCAGTACTTC
TRBV6-2/TRBV6-3	TRBJ2-3	TRBD1	NA	CASSSRGGQGTDTQYF	TGTGCCAGCAGCTCTCGCGGCGGACAGGGCACAGATACGCAGTATTTT
TRBV20-1	TRBJ1-5	NA	once	CSASRGGGNQPQHF	TGCAGTGCTAGTCGGGGGGGAGGCAATCAGCCCCAGCATTTT
TRBV6-5	TRBJ1-2	TRBD1	NA	CASTRQGHGYTF	TGTGCCAGCACGAGACAGGGGCATGGCTACACCTTC
TRBV7-9	TRBJ1-4	TRBD1	NA	CASSSGQGHEKLFF	TGTGCCAGCAGCTCGGGACAGGGTCATGAAAAACTGTTTTTT